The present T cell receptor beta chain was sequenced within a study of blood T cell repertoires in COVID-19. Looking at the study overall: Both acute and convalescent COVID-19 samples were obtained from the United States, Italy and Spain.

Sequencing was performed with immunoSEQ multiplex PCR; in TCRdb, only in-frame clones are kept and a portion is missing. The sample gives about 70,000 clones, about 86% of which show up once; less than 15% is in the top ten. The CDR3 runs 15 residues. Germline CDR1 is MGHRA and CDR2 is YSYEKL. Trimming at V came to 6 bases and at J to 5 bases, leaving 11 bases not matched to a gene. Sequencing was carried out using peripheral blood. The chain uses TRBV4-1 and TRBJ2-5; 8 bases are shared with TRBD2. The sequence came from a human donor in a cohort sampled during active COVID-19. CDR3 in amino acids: CASRGWRGAGETQYF. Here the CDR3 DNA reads TGCGCCAGCAGAGGGTGGCGGGGGGCGGGTGAGACCCAGTACTTC.